The source of this T cell receptor (beta chain) is a study of CD8 T cells in ankylosing spondylitis. Study-wide results and caveats: Prior work had noted some motif variants in reactive arthritis blood and synovial fluid. The clones that were linked to disease were reported to be significantly enriched in matched synovial fluid samples from ankylosing spondylitis patients. Ankylosing spondylitis blood appeared to carry a characteristic TCR beta motif of seven to nine highly homologous variants.

This clonotype occurred many times. Its specificity is unknown. The ends were cut back, 7 bases at V and 0 bases at J, with 15 bases in the middle. This CDR3 has 15 residues. Germline CDR1 SGHRS, CDR2 YFSETQ. From the 5' RACE reads, TCRdb called clonotypes with MiXCR, one entry per CDR3 protein. The data hold about 240,000 distinct CDR3 sequences, with less than 10% observed a single time. The receptor's source is a male donor with ankylosing spondylitis or in good health (not recorded which). The V gene is TRBV5-1, the J gene TRBJ2-3; D is unresolved. Sequences were obtained from blood, either unsorted or a sorted T cell fraction (not recorded which). The chain's CDR3 is CASLQKPSSTDTQYF. In DNA form, the CDR3 reads TGCGCCAGCCTACAGAAACCTTCTAGCACAGATACGCAGTATTTT.